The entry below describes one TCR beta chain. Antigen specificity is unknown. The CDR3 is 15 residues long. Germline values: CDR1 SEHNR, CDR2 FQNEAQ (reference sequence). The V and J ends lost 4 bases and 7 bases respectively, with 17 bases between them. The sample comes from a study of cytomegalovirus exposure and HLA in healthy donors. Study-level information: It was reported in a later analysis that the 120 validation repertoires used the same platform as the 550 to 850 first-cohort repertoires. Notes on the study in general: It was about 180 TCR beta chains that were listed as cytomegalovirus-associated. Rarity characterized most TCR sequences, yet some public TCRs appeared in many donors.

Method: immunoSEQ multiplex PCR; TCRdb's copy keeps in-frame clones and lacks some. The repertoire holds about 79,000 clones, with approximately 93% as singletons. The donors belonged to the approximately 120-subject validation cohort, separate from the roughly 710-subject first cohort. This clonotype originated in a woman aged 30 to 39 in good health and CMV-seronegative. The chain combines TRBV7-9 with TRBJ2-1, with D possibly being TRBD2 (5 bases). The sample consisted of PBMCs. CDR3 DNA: TGTGCCAGCAGCTACCCTGAGGGCAGAGCTAATGAGCAGTTCTTC. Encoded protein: CASSYPEGRANEQFF.